The entry below gives a single T cell receptor beta chain sequence along with its context. Its antigen is unidentified. These data originate in a study of T cell responses to AZD1222 COVID-19 vaccine. Turning to the study itself: Second doses were pooled across both intervals (about 4 or about 12 weeks).

Profiled with immunoSEQ multiplex PCR; TCRdb holds only in-frame clones, not every one. In the table there are approximately 110,000 clones, roughly 90% of which are singletons. Germline-derived CDR1 and CDR2 are MNHNY and SVGAGI (reference sequence). The CDR3 is 14 residues long. V lost 6 bases to trimming and J lost 4 bases; unmatched junction nucleotides: 5. Study results and limitations: Scientists sampled the repertoires only once the peak T cell response had passed. Donors skewed white British and female; clonal diversity was possibly underestimated. Two AZD1222 doses significantly raised spike-specific TCR breadth and depth over controls.

The receptor was derived from an adult in good health. The chain employs TRBV6-6 and TRBJ2-2; 7 bases map to TRBD1. The sample was peripheral blood, taken on day 0 of AZD1222 vaccination. The chain's CDR3 is CASRWTGPTGELFF. In DNA, the CDR3 is TGTGCCAGCAGGTGGACAGGCCCCACCGGGGAGCTGTTTTTT.